Sequencing of this TCR beta chain was carried out in a study of T cell clonotyping in hematopoietic cell transplantation. Notes on this clone: What it binds is unknown.

Profiled with immunoSEQ multiplex PCR; TCRdb holds only in-frame clones, not every one. The profile covers around 6,000 clones, with 32% appearing a single time and around a sixth taken by the ten largest. Whole-study findings and limits: At the given depth, recipient repertoires were over 95% de novo clonotypes.

From germline, CDR1 is GTSNPN and CDR2 SVGIG (reference sequence). V lost 3 bases and J lost 2; bases outside the gene matches: 7. The CDR3 covers 15 residues. The clonotype originates from a female patient aged 50 to 65 who had an allogeneic stem cell transplant from an unrelated donor, so the T cells may come from the graft donor. Some clones in this sample may be carry-over from other donors' samples. V and J are TRBV30 and TRBJ2-7, with 10 bases lining up with TRBD1. This material consisted of peripheral blood mononuclear cells, taken 30 days after allogeneic stem cell transplant. The CDR3, as DNA: TGTGCCTGGAGAAAGACAGGGGGCTTCGCCTACGAGCAGTACTTC. Encoded protein: CAWRKTGGFAYEQYF.